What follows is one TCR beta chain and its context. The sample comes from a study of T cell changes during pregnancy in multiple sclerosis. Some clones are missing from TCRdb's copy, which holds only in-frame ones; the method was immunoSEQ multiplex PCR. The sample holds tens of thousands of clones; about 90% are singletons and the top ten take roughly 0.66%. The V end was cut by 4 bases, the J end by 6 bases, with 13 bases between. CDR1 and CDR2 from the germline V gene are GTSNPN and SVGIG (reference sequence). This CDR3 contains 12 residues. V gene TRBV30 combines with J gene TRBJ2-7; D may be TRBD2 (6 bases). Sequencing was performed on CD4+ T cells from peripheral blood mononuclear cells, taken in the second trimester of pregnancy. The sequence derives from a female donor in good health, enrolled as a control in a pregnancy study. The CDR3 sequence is CAWTSSGPEQYF. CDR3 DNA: TGTGCCTGGACTAGCAGCGGGCCCGAGCAGTACTTC.